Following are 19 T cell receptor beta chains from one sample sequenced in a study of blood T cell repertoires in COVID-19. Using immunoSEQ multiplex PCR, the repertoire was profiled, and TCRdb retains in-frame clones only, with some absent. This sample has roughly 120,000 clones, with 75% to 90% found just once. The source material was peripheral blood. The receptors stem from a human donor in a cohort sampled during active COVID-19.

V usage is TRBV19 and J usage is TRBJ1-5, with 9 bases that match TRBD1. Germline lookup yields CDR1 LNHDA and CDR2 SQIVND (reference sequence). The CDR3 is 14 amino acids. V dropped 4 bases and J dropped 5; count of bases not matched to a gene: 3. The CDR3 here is CASSRDRVYQPQHF. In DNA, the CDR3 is TGTGCCAGTAGTAGGGACAGGGTCTATCAGCCCCAGCATTTT.

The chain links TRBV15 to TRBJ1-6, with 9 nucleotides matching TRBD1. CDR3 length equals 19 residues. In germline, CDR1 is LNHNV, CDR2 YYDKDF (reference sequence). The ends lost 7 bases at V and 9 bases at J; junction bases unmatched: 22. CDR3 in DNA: TGTGCCACCACCCAGGGAGGGACAGGGATCGGGGGCCTTCGTTCACCCCTCCACTTT. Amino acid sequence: CATTQGGTGIGGLRSPLHF.

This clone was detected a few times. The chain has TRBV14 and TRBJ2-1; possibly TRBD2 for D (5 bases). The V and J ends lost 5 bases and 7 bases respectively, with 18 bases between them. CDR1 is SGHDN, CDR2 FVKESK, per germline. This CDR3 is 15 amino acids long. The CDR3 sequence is CASSTQLGTKNEQFF. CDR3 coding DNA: TGTGCCAGCAGCACCCAACTAGGAACCAAGAATGAGCAGTTCTTC.

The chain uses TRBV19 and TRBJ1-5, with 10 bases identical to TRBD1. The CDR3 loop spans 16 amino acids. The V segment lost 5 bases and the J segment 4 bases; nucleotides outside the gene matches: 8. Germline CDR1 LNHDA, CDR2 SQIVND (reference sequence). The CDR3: CASSPRQGARNQPQHF. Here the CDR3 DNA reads TGTGCCAGTAGTCCCCGACAGGGGGCGAGGAATCAGCCCCAGCATTTT.

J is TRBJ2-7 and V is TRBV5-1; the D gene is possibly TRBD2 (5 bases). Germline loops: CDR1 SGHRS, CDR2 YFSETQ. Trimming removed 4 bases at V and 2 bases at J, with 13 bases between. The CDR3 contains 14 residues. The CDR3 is CASSPGVAAYEQYF. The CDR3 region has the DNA TGCGCCAGCAGCCCCGGGGTGGCCGCCTACGAGCAGTACTTC.

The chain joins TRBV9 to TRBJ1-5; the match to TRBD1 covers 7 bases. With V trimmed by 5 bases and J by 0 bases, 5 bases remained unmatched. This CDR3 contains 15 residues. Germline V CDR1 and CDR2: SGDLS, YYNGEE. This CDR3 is CASRGTVCSNQPQHF. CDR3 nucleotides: TGTGCCAGCAGAGGGACAGTTTGTAGCAATCAGCCCCAGCATTTT.

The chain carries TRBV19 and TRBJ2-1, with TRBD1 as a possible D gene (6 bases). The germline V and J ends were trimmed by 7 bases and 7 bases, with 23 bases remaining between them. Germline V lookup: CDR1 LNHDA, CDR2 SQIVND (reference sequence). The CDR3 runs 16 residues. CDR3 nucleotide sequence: TGTGCCAGTACGACCAGACCGAAGGGGGTTGGTAATGAGCAGTTCTTC. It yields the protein CASTTRPKGVGNEQFF.

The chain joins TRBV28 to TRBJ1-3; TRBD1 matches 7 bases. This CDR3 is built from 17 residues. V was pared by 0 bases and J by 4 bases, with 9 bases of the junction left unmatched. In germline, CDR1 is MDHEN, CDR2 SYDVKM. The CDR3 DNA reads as TGTGCCAGCAGTTTATGGGGACAGAGGGGACGCGGAAACACCATATATTTT. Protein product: CASSLWGQRGRGNTIYF. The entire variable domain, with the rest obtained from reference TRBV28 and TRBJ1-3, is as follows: DVKVTQSSRYLVKRTGEKVFLECVQDMDHENMFWYRQDPGLGLRLIYFSYDVKMKEKGDIPEGYSVSREKKERFSLILESASTNQTSMYLCASSLWGQRGRGNTIYFGEGSWLTVV.

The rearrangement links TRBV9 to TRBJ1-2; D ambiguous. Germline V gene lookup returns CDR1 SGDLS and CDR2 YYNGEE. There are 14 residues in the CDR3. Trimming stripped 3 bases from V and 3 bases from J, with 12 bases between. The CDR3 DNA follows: TGTGCCAGCAGCGCCCTCTCCGGAGACTATGGCTACACCTTC. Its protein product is CASSALSGDYGYTF. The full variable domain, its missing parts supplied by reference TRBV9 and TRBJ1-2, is DSGVTQTPKHLITATGQRVTLRCSPRSGDLSVYWYQQSLDQGLQFLIQYYNGEERAKGNILERFSAQQFPDLHSELNLSSLELGDSALYFCASSALSGDYGYTFGSGTRLTVV.

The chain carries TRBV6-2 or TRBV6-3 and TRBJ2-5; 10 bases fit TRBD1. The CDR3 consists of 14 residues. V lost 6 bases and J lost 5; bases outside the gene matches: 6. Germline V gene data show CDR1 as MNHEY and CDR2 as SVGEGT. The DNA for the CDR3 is TGTGCCAGCAGACCTCGGACAGGGGGGGAGACCCAGTACTTC. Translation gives CASRPRTGGETQYF.

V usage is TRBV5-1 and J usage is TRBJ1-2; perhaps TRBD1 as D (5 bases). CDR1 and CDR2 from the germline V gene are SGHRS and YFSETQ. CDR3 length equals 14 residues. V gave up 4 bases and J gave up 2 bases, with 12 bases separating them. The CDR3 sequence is CASSLGQLNYGYTF. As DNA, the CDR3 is TGCGCCAGCAGCCTGGGGCAATTAAACTATGGCTACACCTTC.

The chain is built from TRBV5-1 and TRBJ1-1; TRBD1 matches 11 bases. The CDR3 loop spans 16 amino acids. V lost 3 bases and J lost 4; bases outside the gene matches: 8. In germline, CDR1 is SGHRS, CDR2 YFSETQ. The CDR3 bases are TGCGCCAGCAGCTCGGGACAGGGGGATTTGGGCACTGAAGCTTTCTTT. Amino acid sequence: CASSSGQGDLGTEAFF. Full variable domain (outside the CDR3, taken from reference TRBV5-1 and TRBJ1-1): KAGVTQTPRYLIKTRGQQVTLSCSPISGHRSVSWYQQTPGQGLQFLFEYFSETQRNKGNFPGRFSGRQFSNSRSEMNVSTLELGDSALYLCASSSGQGDLGTEAFFGQGTRLTVV.

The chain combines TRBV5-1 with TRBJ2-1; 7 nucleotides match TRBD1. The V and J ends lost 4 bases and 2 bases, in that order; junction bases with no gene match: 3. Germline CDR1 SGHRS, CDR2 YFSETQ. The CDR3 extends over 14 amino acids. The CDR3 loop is CASSVDRTYNEQFF. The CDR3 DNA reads TGCGCCAGCAGCGTGGACAGGACCTACAATGAGCAGTTCTTC.

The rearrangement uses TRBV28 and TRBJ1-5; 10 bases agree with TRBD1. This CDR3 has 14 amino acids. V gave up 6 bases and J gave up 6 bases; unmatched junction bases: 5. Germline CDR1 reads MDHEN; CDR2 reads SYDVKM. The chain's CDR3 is CASRGQGGPQPQHF. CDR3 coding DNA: TGTGCCAGCAGAGGACAGGGGGGACCTCAGCCCCAGCATTTT. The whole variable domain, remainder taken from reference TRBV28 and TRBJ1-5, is DVKVTQSSRYLVKRTGEKVFLECVQDMDHENMFWYRQDPGLGLRLIYFSYDVKMKEKGDIPEGYSVSREKKERFSLILESASTNQTSMYLCASRGQGGPQPQHFGDGTRLSIL.

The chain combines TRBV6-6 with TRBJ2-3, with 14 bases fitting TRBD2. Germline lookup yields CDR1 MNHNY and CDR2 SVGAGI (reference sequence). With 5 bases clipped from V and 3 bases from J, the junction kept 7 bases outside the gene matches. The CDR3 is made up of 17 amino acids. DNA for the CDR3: TGTGCCAGCAGTCCCCGACTAGCGGGGGGGGCAACAGATACGCAGTATTTT. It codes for CASSPRLAGGATDTQYF.

The CDR3 DNA reads TGTGCCAGCAGCTTAGATCTACTCCTAGCGGGGGGGCGGGACACAGATACGCAGTATTTT. This codes for CASSLDLLLAGGRDTDTQYF. This sequence joins TRBV11-2 and TRBJ2-3, with 12 bases lining up with TRBD2. From germline, CDR1 is SGHAT and CDR2 FQNNGV. This CDR3 spans 20 amino acids. V dropped 0 bases and J dropped 2; count of bases not matched to a gene: 12. Variable domain in full (rest from reference TRBV11-2 and TRBJ2-3): EAGVAQSPRYKIIEKRQSVAFWCNPISGHATLYWYQQILGQGPKLLIQFQNNGVVDDSQLPKDRFSAERLKGVDSTLKIQPAKLEDSAVYLCASSLDLLLAGGRDTDTQYFGPGTRLTVL.

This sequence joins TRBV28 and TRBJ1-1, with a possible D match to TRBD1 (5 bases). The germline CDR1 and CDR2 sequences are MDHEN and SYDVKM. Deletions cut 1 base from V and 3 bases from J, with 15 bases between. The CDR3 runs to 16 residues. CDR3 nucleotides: TGTGCCAGCAGTTTATCTAGGGCAGGGCGTGACACTGAAGCTTTCTTT. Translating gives CASSLSRAGRDTEAFF.

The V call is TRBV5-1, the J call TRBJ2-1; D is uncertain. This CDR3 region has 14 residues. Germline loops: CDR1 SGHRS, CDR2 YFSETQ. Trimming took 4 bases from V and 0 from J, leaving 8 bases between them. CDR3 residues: CASSDRSSYNEQFF. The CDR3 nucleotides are TGCGCCAGCAGCGACCGGAGCTCCTACAATGAGCAGTTCTTC.

The CDR3 DNA reads TGTGCCAGCAGCAACAGCGGGGGGGCCTGGGACGAGCAGTACTTC. Protein sequence: CASSNSGGAWDEQYF. The chain links TRBV9 to TRBJ2-7; 10 positions agree with TRBD2. CDR3 length equals 15 residues. V dropped 4 bases and J dropped 5; count of bases not matched to a gene: 9. Germline CDR1 SGDLS, CDR2 YYNGEE.